These 32 T cell receptor beta chains share one sample of origin, sequenced in a study of early T cells in non-severe SARS-CoV-2 infection. TCRdb recomputed calls from the 5' RACE reads with MiXCR, one row per CDR3 protein. The sample lists tens of thousands of distinct CDR3 sequences, roughly 16% occurring once. Sequencing used whole blood, obtained at baseline. These receptors all stem from an adult who was a healthcare worker with PCR-confirmed SARS-CoV-2 infection or an uninfected control (not recorded which).

A few counts support this clonotype. The rearrangement uses TRBV19 and TRBJ2-2; no clear D. V was cut by 3 bases and J by 7 bases, with 9 bases left in between. The germline V gene has CDR1 LNHDA and CDR2 SQIVND (reference sequence). This CDR3 region has 13 residues. The CDR3 spells CASSIGFGGELFF. In DNA form, the CDR3 reads TGTGCCAGTAGTATCGGTTTTGGCGGGGAGCTGTTTTTT. Using reference TRBV19 and TRBJ2-2 for the parts outside the CDR3, the full variable domain is DGGITQSPKYLFRKEGQNVTLSCEQNLNHDAMYWYRQDPGQGLRLIYYSQIVNDFQKGDIAEGYSVSREKKESFPLTVTSAQKNPTAFYLCASSIGFGGELFFGEGSRLTVL.

There are a few counts of this clonotype. The CDR3 protein is CSARQGAEAFF. For the CDR3, the DNA is TGCAGTGCTAGACAGGGGGCTGAAGCTTTCTTT. The J gene is TRBJ1-1, the V gene TRBV20-1, with TRBD1 identical over 7 bases. The V segment lost 2 bases and the J segment 6 bases; nucleotides outside the gene matches: 0. The germline V gene encodes CDR1 DFQATT and CDR2 SNEGSKA (reference sequence). The CDR3 spans 11 residues.

The chain employs TRBV9 and TRBJ2-1; tentative D call: TRBD1 (6 bases). Germline CDR1 and CDR2: SGDLS and YYNGEE. V was cut by 0 bases and J by 7 bases, with 11 bases left in between. The CDR3 spans 14 residues. The CDR3 sequence is CASSVGPTGNEQFF. CDR3 sequence (DNA): TGTGCCAGCAGCGTAGGCCCCACAGGGAATGAGCAGTTCTTC.

This clonotype was seen a handful of times. This chain joins TRBV12-3 or TRBV12-4 and TRBJ2-6; D call uncertain. The CDR3 extends over 15 amino acids. V dropped 1 base and J dropped 0 bases, with 4 bases sitting between them. In DNA form, the CDR3 reads TGTGCCAGCAGTTTAGACGTCTCTGGGGCCAACGTCCTGACTTTC. Its translation: CASSLDVSGANVLTF.

With respect to this clonotype: A junction boundary mismatches the germline segment, possibly from a read error. This chain joins TRBV12-3 or TRBV12-4 and TRBJ2-7, with D unresolved. CDR3 length: 14 amino acids. CDR3 sequence: CASSFFQDSYERYF. The CDR3 bases are TGTGCCAGCAGTTTCTTCCAAGACTCCTACGAGCGGTACTTC.

A few counts support this clonotype. The chain joins TRBV4-1 to TRBJ1-1, with no clear D. V lost 4 bases and J lost 2, with 11 bases in between. This CDR3 has 14 amino acids. Germline CDR1 is MGHRA and CDR2 is YSYEKL. The CDR3 protein is CASSRNRVNTEAFF. The CDR3 DNA sequence: TGCGCCAGCAGCCGCAACCGGGTTAACACTGAAGCTTTCTTT.

The chain couples TRBV20-1 to TRBJ2-1; 7 positions match TRBD2. V dropped 0 bases and J dropped 4; count of bases not matched to a gene: 9. This CDR3 spans 16 amino acids. Germline CDR1 and CDR2: DFQATT and SNEGSKA (reference sequence). As DNA, the CDR3 is TGCAGTGCTAGAGATCCTTCGCGGGGGACTTACAATGAGCAGTTCTTC. Translating gives CSARDPSRGTYNEQFF.

V gene TRBV7-8 combines with J gene TRBJ2-3; D call uncertain. The CDR3 covers 12 residues. V lost 6 bases and J lost 12, with 16 bases in between. CDR1 is SGHVS, CDR2 FQNEAQ, per germline. DNA of the CDR3: TGTGCCAGCAGTTTCCCGGGCCAACCCCAGTATTTT. Translated: CASSFPGQPQYF. Full variable domain (rest looked up from reference TRBV7-8 and TRBJ2-3): GAGVSQSPRYKVAKRGQDVALRCDPISGHVSLFWYQQALGQGPEFLTYFQNEAQLDKSGLPSDRFFAERPEGSVSTLKIQRTQQEDSAVYLCASSFPGQPQYFGPGTRLTVL.

V gene TRBV20-1 combines with J gene TRBJ2-1; 10 positions agree with TRBD1. V dropped 6 bases and J dropped 3; count of bases not matched to a gene: 5. This CDR3 is built from 14 residues. Germline CDR1 and CDR2: DFQATT and SNEGSKA (reference sequence). CDR3 sequence (DNA): TGCAGTGCGCGACAGGGGGCTAACTACAATGAGCAGTTCTTC. Translating gives CSARQGANYNEQFF.

V and J are TRBV5-1 and TRBJ1-5; no clear D gene. The germline V and J ends were trimmed by 1 base and 2 bases, with 4 bases remaining between them. Germline V CDR1 and CDR2: SGHRS, YFSETQ. CDR3 length: 13 residues. For the CDR3, the DNA is TGCGCCAGCAGCTTGAATGGCAATCAGCCCCAGCATTTT. This gives the protein CASSLNGNQPQHF.

This clonotype showed up many times. The J gene is TRBJ2-6, the V gene TRBV19; a weak D match, TRBD2 (5 bases). The V gene lost 6 bases and the J gene lost 4 bases, with 10 bases spanning the gap. CDR1 is LNHDA and CDR2 is SQIVND in the germline V gene (reference sequence). This CDR3 is 14 amino acids long. The CDR3 DNA reads as TGTGCCAGTAGATCGGGGATAGGGGCCAACGTCCTGACTTTC. Translation gives CASRSGIGANVLTF.

This clonotype was counted between two and nine times. The CDR3 protein is CAWSVGQNYEQYF. In nucleotides, the CDR3 is TGTGCCTGGAGTGTGGGTCAGAACTACGAGCAGTACTTC. The chain has TRBV30 and TRBJ2-7; no clear D gene. Germline V CDR1 and CDR2: GTSNPN, SVGIG (reference sequence). The ends were cut back, 0 bases at V and 3 bases at J, with 9 bases in the middle. The CDR3 runs 13 residues.

The chain links TRBV11-2 to TRBJ1-1; 10 nucleotides line up with TRBD1. This CDR3 is built from 13 residues. The germline V gene encodes CDR1 SGHAT and CDR2 FQNNGV. V lost 6 bases, J lost 12 bases, and 10 bases stayed unmatched. CDR3 in DNA: TGTGCCAGCAGACACATAAGGGACAGGGGATCTTTCTTT. Protein: CASRHIRDRGSFF. Variable domain in full (rest from reference TRBV11-2 and TRBJ1-1): EAGVAQSPRYKIIEKRQSVAFWCNPISGHATLYWYQQILGQGPKLLIQFQNNGVVDDSQLPKDRFSAERLKGVDSTLKIQPAKLEDSAVYLCASRHIRDRGSFFGQGTRLTVV.

The sample holds a few counts of this clonotype. The chain uses TRBV20-1 and TRBJ2-1, with 9 positions matching TRBD2. The CDR3 extends over 14 amino acids. The germline V gene has CDR1 DFQATT and CDR2 SNEGSKA (reference sequence). V lost 2 bases, J lost 7 bases, and 6 bases stayed unmatched. CDR3 protein: CSARNSGRANEQFF. The CDR3 region has the DNA TGCAGTGCTAGAAATAGCGGGAGAGCGAATGAGCAGTTCTTC.

A few counts support this clonotype. In DNA form, the CDR3 reads TGTGCCAGCATCGGACAGGGGGCTTCCTACGAGCAGTACTTC. Its protein product is CASIGQGASYEQYF. The V gene is TRBV6-6, the J gene TRBJ2-7; 11 nucleotides line up with TRBD1. Germline-derived CDR1 and CDR2 are MNHNY and SVGAGI (reference sequence). This CDR3 is built from 14 residues. V trimming: 7 bases; J trimming: 1 base; junction bases outside the gene matches: 3.

This clonotype turned up a few times. The V gene is TRBV20-1, the J gene TRBJ2-7; D might be TRBD2 (6 bases). V lost 6 bases and J lost 5, with 20 bases in between. Germline V CDR1 and CDR2: DFQATT, SNEGSKA (reference sequence). The CDR3 sequence is 14 residues long. The CDR3, as DNA: TGCAGTGCGTCCGGAAGCGGCGGGGTGGACGAGCAGTACTTC. Its protein is CSASGSGGVDEQYF.

At least ten counts were recorded for this clonotype. Written as DNA, the CDR3 is TGCGCCAGCAGCCAAGAGGGGGCGGGGGTGACAGATACGCAGTATTTT. It codes for CASSQEGAGVTDTQYF. The chain carries TRBV4-1 and TRBJ2-3, with D perhaps TRBD2 (7 bases). The V gene's germline CDR1 is MGHRA and CDR2 YSYEKL. The CDR3 is made up of 16 amino acids. Trimming removed 0 bases from V and 3 bases from J, with 13 bases in between.

This clonotype was found many times. The chain recombines TRBV5-1 with TRBJ2-7; no clear D. The CDR3 covers 13 residues. V lost 0 bases and J lost 6, with 10 bases in between. The V gene's germline CDR1 is SGHRS and CDR2 YFSETQ. The CDR3 DNA reads TGCGCCAGCAGCTTGGAGGTGGTGGGCGAGCAGTACTTC. Protein product: CASSLEVVGEQYF.

The rearrangement uses TRBV18 and TRBJ2-7; D may be TRBD1 or TRBD2 (5 bases each). V was shortened by 3 bases and J by 4 bases, with 16 bases between the two germline ends. This CDR3 spans 15 amino acids. Per the germline V gene, CDR1 is KGHSH and CDR2 is LQKENI. The CDR3 is CASSPREGLVYEQYF. In DNA form, the CDR3 reads TGTGCCAGCTCACCGCGCGAGGGGTTGGTTTACGAGCAGTACTTC. Using reference TRBV18 and TRBJ2-7 for the parts outside the CDR3, the full variable domain is NAGVMQNPRHLVRRRGQEARLRCSPMKGHSHVYWYRQLPEEGLKFMVYLQKENIIDESGMPKERFSAEFPKEGPSILRIQQVVRGDSAAYFCASSPREGLVYEQYFGPGTRLTVT.

The chain has TRBV24-1 and TRBJ2-4; D is ambiguous. Per germline, CDR1 KGHDR and CDR2 SFDVKD. This CDR3 contains 15 residues. Trimming shortened V by 5 bases and J by 2 bases, and 12 bases separated the two germline ends. CDR3 in amino acids: CATSGRQLSKNIQYF. Here the CDR3 DNA reads TGTGCCACCAGTGGCCGCCAATTATCCAAAAACATTCAGTACTTC.

The chain recombines TRBV11-2 with TRBJ2-1; 9 nucleotides align to TRBD2. This CDR3 has 15 residues. J gave up 5 bases and V 4 bases, and 6 bases lay outside the gene matches. Germline assignment: CDR1 SGHAT and CDR2 FQNNGV. CDR3 bases: TGTGCCAGCAGCTATCGCGGGGGGGCAAACAATGAGCAGTTCTTC. Translating it yields CASSYRGGANNEQFF.

There are a few counts of this clonotype. The chain recombines TRBV29-1 with TRBJ1-2; weak D call: TRBD1 (5 bases). The CDR3 is made up of 13 amino acids. Trimming took off 6 bases at V and 6 bases at J, with 17 bases between the two ends. Looked up from germline, CDR1 is SQVTM and CDR2 is ANQGSEA. The CDR3 loop reads CSVQGWEVDGYTF. The CDR3 bases are TGCAGCGTCCAGGGATGGGAAGTGGATGGCTACACCTTC. Full variable domain (rest looked up from reference TRBV29-1 and TRBJ1-2): SAVISQKPSRDICQRGTSLTIQCQVDSQVTMMFWYRQQPGQSLTLIATANQGSEATYESGFVIDKFPISRPNLTFSTLTVSNMSPEDSSIYLCSVQGWEVDGYTFGSGTRLTVV.

The V gene is TRBV28, the J gene TRBJ2-7, with D hard to call. The CDR3 covers 12 residues. Trimming removed 5 bases at V and 3 bases at J, with 8 bases between. Germline V gene data show CDR1 as MDHEN and CDR2 as SYDVKM. CDR3 region: CASSRAIYEQYF. The DNA of the CDR3 is TGTGCCAGCAGTCGGGCTATCTACGAGCAGTACTTC. The variable domain in full, with the rest retrieved from reference TRBV28 and TRBJ2-7, is DVKVTQSSRYLVKRTGEKVFLECVQDMDHENMFWYRQDPGLGLRLIYFSYDVKMKEKGDIPEGYSVSREKKERFSLILESASTNQTSMYLCASSRAIYEQYFGPGTRLTVT.

The rearrangement links TRBV10-3 to TRBJ1-1; D is unresolved. V dropped 3 bases and J dropped 4 bases, with 3 bases sitting between them. The CDR3 contains 11 residues. Germline CDR1 is ENHRY and CDR2 is SYGVKD. The CDR3: CAISDFTEAFF. CDR3 sequence (DNA): TGTGCCATCAGTGACTTCACTGAAGCTTTCTTT.

The chain employs TRBV20-1 and TRBJ2-7; D unclear. The CDR3 covers 14 residues. Germline lookup yields CDR1 DFQATT and CDR2 SNEGSKA (reference sequence). V gave up 3 bases and J gave up 7 bases, with 19 bases separating them. The CDR3, as DNA: TGCAGTGCTAGCGGCATCCCACCGTTGAGGGAGCAGTACTTC. Protein: CSASGIPPLREQYF.

In this sample, this clonotype is medium-sized. The chain has TRBV20-1 and TRBJ2-7; D not resolved. The ends were cut back, 0 bases at V and 7 bases at J, with 13 bases in the middle. This CDR3 is built from 13 residues. Germline V gene data show CDR1 as DFQATT and CDR2 as SNEGSKA (reference sequence). CDR3 coding DNA: TGCAGTGCTAGAGATGGGTCAGGCCGAGAGCAGTACTTC. Protein: CSARDGSGREQYF.

This clonotype was recorded a few times. V usage is TRBV6-1 and J usage is TRBJ1-2; 8 nucleotides line up with TRBD1. In germline, CDR1 is MNHNS, CDR2 SASEGT. The CDR3 consists of 14 residues. The V and J ends lost 5 bases and 4 bases, in that order; junction bases with no gene match: 6. CDR3 sequence: CASSQRGQAYGYTF. CDR3 coding DNA: TGTGCCAGCAGTCAGCGGGGACAGGCCTATGGCTACACCTTC.

This chain connects TRBV7-3 to TRBJ2-7; tentative D call: TRBD2 (5 bases). V shed 3 bases and J shed 5 bases, with 11 bases lying between them. This CDR3 has 13 residues. Germline V gene data show CDR1 as SGHTA and CDR2 as FQGTGA. CDR3 amino acids: CASSFSARDEQYF. In DNA, the CDR3 is TGTGCCAGCAGCTTTAGCGCGAGGGACGAGCAGTACTTC.

This clonotype has a count of ten or more. The chain uses TRBV3-1 and TRBJ2-1; 7 positions agree with TRBD2. CDR3 size: 18 residues. With V trimmed by 4 bases and J by 0 bases, 12 bases remained unmatched. Germline V CDR1 and CDR2: LGHDT, YNNKEL (reference sequence). The CDR3 loop reads CASSPLRPGGSSYNEQFF. CDR3 coding DNA: TGTGCCAGCAGCCCTCTGCGCCCCGGCGGGAGCTCCTACAATGAGCAGTTCTTC.

Only one count was recorded for this clonotype. The rearrangement links TRBV12-3 or TRBV12-4 to TRBJ1-5; D is uncertain. V lost 1 base and J lost 7, with 11 bases in between. The CDR3 is made up of 14 amino acids. In DNA, the CDR3 is TGTGCCAGCAGTTTAGGTAGTAGCTGGCAGCCCCAGCATTTT. Translating it yields CASSLGSSWQPQHF.

This clonotype was seen only a few times. The chain combines TRBV20-1 with TRBJ2-2; tentatively, D is TRBD1 (6 bases). The CDR3 covers 13 residues. Trimming cost V 5 bases and J 4 bases, with 11 bases left between them. Germline V gives CDR1 DFQATT, CDR2 SNEGSKA (reference sequence). The CDR3 DNA reads TGCAGTGCTTCCGGGACAATCACCGGGGAGCTGTTTTTT. Translating gives CSASGTITGELFF.

The J gene is TRBJ2-1, the V gene TRBV10-2; D is unclear. Germline V gene sequence: CDR1 WSHSY, CDR2 SAAADI. CDR3 size: 12 residues. V lost 5 bases, J lost 6 bases, and 8 bases lay in between. The CDR3 region is CASSRLGNEQFF. The CDR3 DNA reads as TGCGCCAGCAGTCGCCTGGGCAATGAGCAGTTCTTC.